Presented here are 28 T cell receptor beta chains from one specimen sequenced in a study of CD8 T cells in ankylosing spondylitis. One entry per CDR3 protein, called by TCRdb with MiXCR from the 5' RACE reads. The sample contains about 39,000 distinct CDR3 sequences, under 13% of which appear only once. The sample comprised blood, either unsorted or a sorted T cell fraction (not recorded which). Source of these receptors: a male donor with ankylosing spondylitis or in good health (not recorded which).

At least ten counts were recorded for this clonotype. The CDR3 DNA is TGCGCCAGCAGCTTTGGTTATGTGACAGGGAACACCGGGGAGCTGTTTTTT. It encodes CASSFGYVTGNTGELFF. The V and J genes are TRBV5-1 and TRBJ2-2; a possible D gene is TRBD1 (6 bases). The CDR3 length is 17 residues. V lost 2 bases to trimming and J lost 1 base, with 15 bases between them. Germline V gene data show CDR1 as SGHRS and CDR2 as YFSETQ.

This clonotype was seen ten or more times. This rearrangement joins TRBV25-1 to TRBJ2-5; D not certain. Trimming removed 8 bases at V and 5 bases at J, with 21 bases between. The V gene's germline CDR1 is MGHDK and CDR2 SYGVNS. CDR3 size: 15 residues. CDR3 sequence reads: CASRPSALHGETQYF. CDR3 DNA: TGTGCCAGCCGTCCAAGTGCTCTGCACGGGGAGACCCAGTACTTC.

This clonotype was observed a few times. CDR3 sequence: CASSLGTSGIQETQYF. The CDR3 DNA sequence: TGTGCCAGCAGCTTAGGGACTAGCGGGATCCAAGAGACCCAGTACTTC. This chain joins TRBV11-2 and TRBJ2-5, with 12 bases aligning to TRBD2. The length of the CDR3 is 16 residues. J was trimmed by 1 base and V by 1 base; bases with no gene match: 1. Germline CDR1 SGHAT, CDR2 FQNNGV. Drawing the rest from reference TRBV11-2 and TRBJ2-5, the complete variable domain is EAGVAQSPRYKIIEKRQSVAFWCNPISGHATLYWYQQILGQGPKLLIQFQNNGVVDDSQLPKDRFSAERLKGVDSTLKIQPAKLEDSAVYLCASSLGTSGIQETQYFGPGTRLLVL.

V usage is TRBV25-1 and J usage is TRBJ2-7, with 11 positions matching TRBD2. V lost 3 bases, J lost 2 bases, and 12 bases stayed unmatched. Per germline, CDR1 MGHDK and CDR2 SYGVNS. This CDR3 comprises 18 residues. The CDR3 loop is CASSDEIAGGFNAYEQYF. CDR3 sequence (DNA): TGTGCCAGCAGTGATGAAATAGCGGGAGGGTTTAATGCCTACGAGCAGTACTTC.

This clonotype was counted many times. J is TRBJ1-1 and V is TRBV2; D may be TRBD1 (6 bases). The germline V gene encodes CDR1 SNHLY and CDR2 FYNNEI. The CDR3 length is 13 residues. Trimming took 7 bases from V and 4 from J, leaving 13 bases between them. The CDR3 DNA reads as TGTGCCAGCACCCAGGACAGAGGCACTGAAGCTTTCTTT. Translation: CASTQDRGTEAFF.

This clonotype was recorded at least ten times. The chain uses TRBV11-2 and TRBJ2-5; D might be TRBD1 or TRBD2, each matching 6 bases. This CDR3 is 13 amino acids long. V gave up 8 bases and J gave up 5 bases, with 15 bases separating them. Germline values: CDR1 SGHAT, CDR2 FQNNGV. CDR3 bases: TGTGCCAGCGCTAGGGGGGCCGACGAGACCCAGTACTTC. Protein sequence: CASARGADETQYF.

This clonotype was observed a handful of times. The V call is TRBV11-1, the J call TRBJ1-4, with D possibly matching TRBD1 (6 bases). The CDR3 length is 18 residues. Germline V gene lookup returns CDR1 SGHAT and CDR2 FQDESV (reference sequence). Trimming left V 1 base short and J 2 bases short, with 17 bases between. The DNA for the CDR3 is TGTGCCAGCAGCTTAGAACCACACGACCAGGGGACTAATGAAAAACTGTTTTTT. The encoded protein is CASSLEPHDQGTNEKLFF. Full variable domain (rest looked up from reference TRBV11-1 and TRBJ1-4): EAEVAQSPRYKITEKSQAVAFWCDPISGHATLYWYRQILGQGPELLVQFQDESVVDDSQLPKDRFSAERLKGVDSTLKIQPAELGDSAMYLCASSLEPHDQGTNEKLFFGSGTQLSVL.

This clonotype came up many times. V is TRBV7-2 and J is TRBJ1-3; D not certain. The germline gives CDR1 SGHTA, CDR2 FQGNSA. Trimming removed 5 bases from V and 0 bases from J, with 11 bases in between. The CDR3 extends over 15 amino acids. Here the CDR3 DNA reads TGTGCCAGCAGCCCGCGGGAGTTCTCTGGAAACACCATATATTTT. Protein: CASSPREFSGNTIYF.

This clonotype was counted at least ten times. The CDR3, as DNA: TGTGCCATCAGTGAGTCTGATCCAGGGAGTTATGGCTACACCTTC. Protein: CAISESDPGSYGYTF. This chain joins TRBV10-3 and TRBJ1-2; D is perhaps TRBD1 (5 bases). V lost 0 bases and J 5 bases, leaving 13 bases between the germline ends. CDR1 is ENHRY, CDR2 SYGVKD, per germline. The CDR3 is made up of 15 amino acids.

This clonotype was detected ten times or more. This chain uses TRBV20-1 with TRBJ2-1, with TRBD2 matching over 10 bases. Germline CDR1 is DFQATT and CDR2 is SNEGSKA (reference sequence). The CDR3 loop spans 18 amino acids. V lost 2 bases to trimming and J lost 0 bases; unmatched junction nucleotides: 10. The CDR3 spells CSARWGSGRTVSYNEQFF. CDR3 DNA sequence: TGCAGTGCTAGATGGGGTAGCGGGAGGACCGTCTCCTACAATGAGCAGTTCTTC.

This clonotype occurred many times. The V gene is TRBV20-1, the J gene TRBJ2-7, with D perhaps matching TRBD1 or TRBD2 (5 bases each). CDR3 length equals 17 residues. V was pared by 0 bases and J by 2 bases, with 20 bases between. From germline, CDR1 is DFQATT and CDR2 SNEGSKA (reference sequence). CDR3 amino acids: CSARDPLGVPDPYEQYF. The CDR3 DNA follows: TGCAGTGCTAGAGATCCATTGGGGGTACCCGACCCCTACGAGCAGTACTTC.

At least ten counts were recorded for this clonotype. This rearrangement joins TRBV12-3 or TRBV12-4 to TRBJ2-2, with 12 nucleotides matching TRBD1. The CDR3 runs to 17 residues. V lost 4 bases, J lost 6 bases, and 9 bases stayed unmatched. The CDR3 DNA reads TGTGCCAGCAGTTCCTGGGACAGGGGGCTGGGGGCCGGGGAGCTGTTTTTT. It is translated as CASSSWDRGLGAGELFF.

By sample share, this clonotype is medium-sized. The chain carries TRBV11-2 and TRBJ2-2; 11 bases fit TRBD1. The length of the CDR3 is 17 residues. Trimming removed 8 bases from V and 5 bases from J; junction bases left unmatched: 13. Germline values: CDR1 SGHAT, CDR2 FQNNGV. CDR3 in DNA: TGTGCCAGCTTGAGCCCTATCCGGGACAGGGGGACCGGGGAGCTGTTTTTT. Translation gives CASLSPIRDRGTGELFF.

This clonotype was detected many times. The chain uses TRBV14 and TRBJ2-2; no reliable D call. Germline loops: CDR1 SGHDN, CDR2 FVKESK. V lost 0 bases and J lost 2, with 19 bases in between. The CDR3 loop spans 19 amino acids. This CDR3 is CASSQDLGSRSFNTGELFF. Written as DNA, the CDR3 is TGTGCCAGCAGCCAAGATTTGGGGTCGCGCTCCTTCAACACCGGGGAGCTGTTTTTT.

In its sample, this clonotype was seen many times. The chain combines TRBV11-1 with TRBJ2-4; 11 nucleotides match TRBD1. CDR1 SGHAT and CDR2 FQDESV come from the germline V gene (reference sequence). Germline trimming cut 5 bases from V and 7 bases from J; bases unmatched to any gene: 4. The CDR3 contains 14 residues. The chain's CDR3 is CASSPGQGANIQYF. In DNA form, the CDR3 reads TGTGCCAGCAGCCCAGGACAGGGGGCCAACATTCAGTACTTC.

The chain combines TRBV28 with TRBJ2-2; D perhaps matches TRBD2 (5 bases). V was trimmed by 5 bases and J by 4 bases, leaving 17 bases between them. This CDR3 spans 16 amino acids. CDR1 MDHEN and CDR2 SYDVKM come from the germline V gene. CDR3 in DNA: TGTGCCAGCAGTCCCCTCAGAGCGGCGAGCACCGGGGAGCTGTTTTTT. It encodes CASSPLRAASTGELFF. The entire variable domain, with the rest obtained from reference TRBV28 and TRBJ2-2, is as follows: DVKVTQSSRYLVKRTGEKVFLECVQDMDHENMFWYRQDPGLGLRLIYFSYDVKMKEKGDIPEGYSVSREKKERFSLILESASTNQTSMYLCASSPLRAASTGELFFGEGSRLTVL.

Many counts were recorded for this clonotype. The rearrangement uses TRBV10-3 and TRBJ2-1; 14 bases are shared with TRBD2. CDR1 and CDR2 (germline): ENHRY, SYGVKD. The CDR3 runs 19 residues. V trimming: 2 bases; J trimming: 3 bases; junction bases outside the gene matches: 9. The CDR3 reads CAISEPPGLAGVGYNEQFF. The CDR3 DNA sequence: TGTGCCATCAGTGAGCCACCGGGACTAGCGGGAGTTGGCTACAATGAGCAGTTCTTC.

This clonotype has more than one count but fewer than ten. The chain is built from TRBV9 and TRBJ2-7; D is unresolved. The CDR3 spans 14 residues. V lost 4 bases, J lost 0 bases, and 11 bases lay in between. From germline, CDR1 is SGDLS and CDR2 YYNGEE. This CDR3 reads CASSPRGFSYEQYF. CDR3 in DNA: TGTGCCAGCAGCCCCCGTGGCTTCTCCTACGAGCAGTACTTC.

V is TRBV7-2 and J is TRBJ2-7; no clear D. V lost 5 bases and J 3 bases, leaving 11 bases between the germline ends. CDR1 is SGHTA and CDR2 is FQGNSA in the germline V gene. This CDR3 has 13 residues. CDR3: CASSPNSNYEQYF. For the CDR3, the DNA is TGTGCCAGCAGCCCCAATAGTAACTACGAGCAGTACTTC.

In its sample, this clonotype was seen a few times. The V call is TRBV20-1, the J call TRBJ2-7, with D possibly being TRBD2 (5 bases). The CDR3 length is 15 residues. Germline CDR1 and CDR2: DFQATT and SNEGSKA (reference sequence). The V and J ends lost 3 bases and 0 bases respectively, with 15 bases between them. CDR3 region: CSASLPRTSSYEQYF. CDR3 bases: TGCAGTGCTAGTTTACCACGCACTAGCTCCTACGAGCAGTACTTC.

This clonotype showed up many times. V usage is TRBV12-3 or TRBV12-4 and J usage is TRBJ1-5; no definite D call. This CDR3 has 13 amino acids. The V end lost 3 bases, the J end lost 7 bases, and 10 bases lay between the germline ends. CDR3 region: CASSLEERQPQHF. CDR3 in DNA: TGTGCCAGCAGTTTGGAGGAACGACAGCCCCAGCATTTT.

This clonotype was counted many times. The chain employs TRBV12-3 or TRBV12-4 and TRBJ1-5; D may be TRBD1 (5 bases). The CDR3 sequence is 15 residues long. V shed 3 bases and J shed 4 bases, with 13 bases lying between them. CDR3: CASSLGVARNQPQHF. The CDR3 DNA reads as TGTGCCAGCAGTTTGGGGGTGGCAAGGAATCAGCCCCAGCATTTT.

This clonotype was counted once. The chain recombines TRBV6-1 with TRBJ2-3; 9 bases align to TRBD2. The V gene end was trimmed by 8 bases and the J gene end by 0 bases; junction bases not matched to a gene: 9. This CDR3 spans 16 amino acids. The V gene's germline CDR1 is MNHNS and CDR2 SASEGT. The DNA of the CDR3 is TGTGCCAGCCGCTGGTTAGCGGGAGTAAGCACAGATACGCAGTATTTT. This gives the protein CASRWLAGVSTDTQYF.

There are a few counts of this clonotype. The chain has TRBV6-5 and TRBJ2-7; the match to TRBD1 covers 7 bases. The trim removed 4 bases at V and 1 base at J, leaving 7 bases unmatched. Germline V CDR1 and CDR2: MNHEY, SVGAGI. The CDR3 has 15 residues. CDR3 bases: TGTGCCAGCAGTTTAGGGGGCGTGGGGTCCTACGAGCAGTACTTC. This sequence encodes CASSLGGVGSYEQYF.

This clonotype has ten or more counts. The chain has TRBV5-5 and TRBJ1-5; possible D gene TRBD1, 6 bases. Looked up from germline, CDR1 is SGHKS and CDR2 is YYEKEE (reference sequence). Trimming pared 4 bases from V and 4 bases from J, leaving 18 bases between. The CDR3 has 16 residues. The CDR3 here is CASSVQGARSNQPQHF. The CDR3 DNA is TGTGCCAGCAGCGTACAGGGAGCGAGGAGTAATCAGCCCCAGCATTTT.

This clonotype occurred many times. The V and J genes are TRBV28 and TRBJ2-7, with a weak D call TRBD1 (6 bases). Trimming took off 5 bases at V and 4 bases at J, with 9 bases between the two ends. Germline V gene lookup returns CDR1 MDHEN and CDR2 SYDVKM. This CDR3 has 12 residues. CDR3 sequence (DNA): TGTGCCAGCAGTCGACAGGATTACGAGCAGTACTTC. Translation gives CASSRQDYEQYF.

The genes are TRBV6-6 and TRBJ2-5; D remains ambiguous. CDR1 is MNHNY and CDR2 is SVGAGI in the germline V gene (reference sequence). The CDR3 totals 13 residues. The V end was cut by 2 bases, the J end by 5 bases, with 9 bases between. CDR3 in DNA: TGTGCCAGCAGTTACGGGTCTTGGGAGACCCAGTACTTC. Translation: CASSYGSWETQYF.

This clonotype has ten or more counts. The genes are TRBV5-1 and TRBJ2-5, with TRBD1 identical over 7 bases. CDR1 is SGHRS and CDR2 is YFSETQ in the germline V gene. This CDR3 comprises 15 residues. With 0 bases clipped from V and 2 bases from J, the junction kept 4 bases outside the gene matches. CDR3 nucleotides: TGCGCCAGCAGCTTGGCCCCGGGACAGCAAGAGACCCAGTACTTC. Amino acids: CASSLAPGQQETQYF. The whole variable domain, remainder taken from reference TRBV5-1 and TRBJ2-5, is KAGVTQTPRYLIKTRGQQVTLSCSPISGHRSVSWYQQTPGQGLQFLFEYFSETQRNKGNFPGRFSGRQFSNSRSEMNVSTLELGDSALYLCASSLAPGQQETQYFGPGTRLLVL.